This passage covers 25 T cell receptor beta chains from one sample sequenced in a study of T cell repertoires in cytomegalovirus infection. These receptors have no identified antigens. TCRdb fed the reads into MiXCR, producing one record per CDR3 protein. This sample has about 900,000 distinct CDR3 sequences, with more than 25% found just once. Here the sequenced sample was cultured CD8+ T cells from PBMCs, taken from culture after CMV antigen stimulation. The receptors originated from a human donor in good health (CMV status not recorded). Some clones in this sample may be carry-over from other donors' samples.

This clonotype was picked up many times. This rearrangement joins TRBV7-6 to TRBJ2-2, with 9 positions matching TRBD2. The CDR3 sequence is 16 residues long. V lost 1 base and J lost 3; bases outside the gene matches: 3. Per germline, CDR1 SGHVS and CDR2 FNYEAQ. The CDR3 DNA reads as TGTGCCAGCAGCTTAGTTGCGGGGGGGCACACCGGGGAGCTGTTTTTT. Its translation: CASSLVAGGHTGELFF.

The chain is built from TRBV7-6 and TRBJ2-1; 7 bases align to TRBD1. This CDR3 spans 16 amino acids. Per the germline V gene, CDR1 is SGHVS and CDR2 is FNYEAQ. V shed 4 bases and J 3 bases; nucleotides not matched to a gene: 9. CDR3 residues: CASSSIDRAGYNEQFF. CDR3 nucleotides: TGTGCCAGCAGCTCCATCGACAGGGCGGGCTACAATGAGCAGTTCTTC. Supplemented by reference TRBV7-6 and TRBJ2-1, the full variable domain reads GAGVSQSPRYKVTKRGQDVALRCDPISGHVSLYWYRQALGQGPEFLTYFNYEAQQDKSGLPNDRFSAERPEGSISTLTIQRTEQRDSAMYRCASSSIDRAGYNEQFFGPGTRLTVL.

This sequence joins TRBV6-5 and TRBJ2-2; TRBD2 matches at 8 bases. V dropped 2 bases and J dropped 4; count of bases not matched to a gene: 9. Germline assignment: CDR1 MNHEY and CDR2 SVGAGI. This CDR3 has 17 residues. This CDR3 is CASSYLPGGAGTGELFF. DNA of the CDR3: TGTGCCAGCAGTTACCTCCCGGGGGGGGCGGGCACCGGGGAGCTGTTTTTT.

The J gene is TRBJ2-1, the V gene TRBV14, with 15 bases lining up with TRBD2. J lost 8 bases, V lost 2 bases, and 10 bases had no gene match. This CDR3 has 18 amino acids. Germline V lookup: CDR1 SGHDN, CDR2 FVKESK. CDR3 sequence reads: CASSQHPGLAGGRYEQFF. The CDR3 nucleotides are TGTGCCAGCAGCCAACATCCGGGACTAGCGGGGGGTAGGTATGAGCAGTTCTTC.

The chain couples TRBV11-1 to TRBJ2-7, with D tentatively TRBD1 or TRBD2 (5 bases each). The CDR3 has 15 amino acids. Germline V CDR1 and CDR2: SGHAT, FQDESV (reference sequence). The V end was cut by 5 bases, the J end by 3 bases, with 17 bases between. In nucleotides, the CDR3 is TGTGCCAGCAGCCAATTTCGGGGCAGCCACTACGAGCAGTACTTC. Translating it yields CASSQFRGSHYEQYF. Variable domain in full (rest from reference TRBV11-1 and TRBJ2-7): EAEVAQSPRYKITEKSQAVAFWCDPISGHATLYWYRQILGQGPELLVQFQDESVVDDSQLPKDRFSAERLKGVDSTLKIQPAELGDSAMYLCASSQFRGSHYEQYFGPGTRLTVT.

The chain couples TRBV27 to TRBJ2-1; TRBD1 matches 12 bases. The CDR3 has 21 residues. The V gene end was trimmed by 6 bases and the J gene end by 8 bases; junction bases not matched to a gene: 26. Germline values: CDR1 MNHEY, CDR2 SMNVEV (reference sequence). The CDR3 spells CASRIKTGTGGRRGYLDEQFF. CDR3 bases: TGTGCCAGCAGAATAAAAACCGGGACAGGGGGCCGTAGGGGGTACCTTGATGAGCAGTTCTTC.

In its sample, this clonotype was seen many times. The rearrangement joins TRBV4-2 to TRBJ1-4; D gene unclear. The germline CDR1 and CDR2 sequences are LGHNA and YNFKEQ. V gave up 0 bases and J gave up 0 bases, with 11 bases separating them. This CDR3 spans 17 amino acids. This chain's CDR3 is CASSQDYIPATNEKLFF. The CDR3, as DNA: TGTGCCAGCAGCCAAGATTACATACCTGCAACTAATGAAAAACTGTTTTTT.

This clonotype was seen at least ten times. The chain employs TRBV7-9 and TRBJ2-6; 7 positions match TRBD1. The trim removed 6 bases at V and 1 base at J, leaving 9 bases unmatched. The CDR3 sequence is 17 residues long. Germline V gene data show CDR1 as SEHNR and CDR2 as FQNEAQ (reference sequence). CDR3 nucleotides: TGTGCCAGCAGACCCGGGACAGCCGGATCTGGGGCCAACGTCCTGACTTTC. Its protein product is CASRPGTAGSGANVLTF.

The CDR3 nucleotides are TGTGCCAGCAGCGTAGTTCTAGCGGGCACAGATACGCAGTATTTT. Translated, it gives CASSVVLAGTDTQYF. The genes are TRBV9 and TRBJ2-3; 7 bases are a match to TRBD2. Losses at the gene ends were 0 bases for V and 1 base for J; bases not matched to a gene: 2. CDR1 and CDR2 (germline): SGDLS, YYNGEE. The CDR3 has 15 residues.

The J gene is TRBJ1-2, the V gene TRBV6-1; no reliable D call. V gave up 5 bases and J gave up 6 bases, with 13 bases separating them. Germline V gene lookup returns CDR1 MNHNS and CDR2 SASEGT. The CDR3 has 13 residues. As DNA, the CDR3 is TGTGCCAGCAGTTATGCGATAGGCGATGGCTACACCTTC. Amino acid sequence: CASSYAIGDGYTF.

The gene calls are TRBV29-1 and TRBJ2-1, with a possible D match to TRBD2 (6 bases). This CDR3 contains 12 residues. V was trimmed by 8 bases and J by 4 bases, leaving 12 bases between them. Germline V gives CDR1 SQVTM, CDR2 ANQGSEA. The CDR3: CSSRGLYNEQFF. For the CDR3, the DNA is TGCAGCTCCCGGGGACTGTACAATGAGCAGTTCTTC.

In regard to this clonotype: At one end, the junction sequence differs from germline, possibly due to a read error. The rearrangement joins TRBV7-7 to TRBJ2-5; 14 bases map to TRBD2. Per the germline V gene, CDR1 is SSHAT and CDR2 is FNYEAQ (reference sequence). The CDR3 contains 15 residues. The CDR3 region has the DNA TGTGCTAGCAGCAGGACTAGCGGGGGGAAAGAGACCCAGTACTTC. Translation: CASSRTSGGKETQYF. Variable domain in full (rest from reference TRBV7-7 and TRBJ2-5): GAGVSQSPRYKVTKRGQDVTLRCDPISSHATLYWYQQALGQGPEFLTYFNYEAQPDKSGLPSDRFSAERPEGSISTLTIQRTEQRDSAMYRCASSRTSGGKETQYFGPGTRLLVL.

V usage is TRBV11-3 and J usage is TRBJ2-1, with TRBD2 matching 8 bases. The CDR3 has 14 amino acids. Germline V gene lookup returns CDR1 SGHNT and CDR2 YENEEA. J lost 5 bases, V lost 4 bases, and 4 bases had no gene match. CDR3 amino acids: CASSWGRGDNEQFF. DNA for the CDR3: TGTGCCAGCAGCTGGGGGCGGGGGGACAATGAGCAGTTCTTC.

Only a few counts were recorded for this clonotype. The chain uses TRBV29-1 and TRBJ1-2, with 7 positions matching TRBD1. The V gene end was trimmed by 6 bases and the J gene end by 1 base; junction bases not matched to a gene: 5. The germline gives CDR1 SQVTM, CDR2 ANQGSEA. CDR3 length: 13 amino acids. The CDR3 spells CSVVGQRNYGYTF. DNA for the CDR3: TGCAGCGTCGTGGGACAGCGTAACTATGGCTACACCTTC.

This clonotype was counted ten times or more. The chain has TRBV7-9 and TRBJ2-5; 9 positions agree with TRBD2. Germline lookup yields CDR1 SEHNR and CDR2 FQNEAQ (reference sequence). The CDR3 totals 15 residues. Trimming took 5 bases from V and 1 from J; bases not matched to a gene: 5. This chain's CDR3 is CASSLRTSVQETQYF. CDR3 nucleotides: TGTGCCAGCAGCCTCCGGACTAGCGTCCAAGAGACCCAGTACTTC.

This clonotype was recorded at least ten times. The chain uses TRBV7-4 and TRBJ1-1; D may be TRBD1 (5 bases). With 0 bases removed from V and 3 bases from J, the gap between germline ends came to 11 bases. The CDR3 contains 15 residues. Germline CDR1 reads SGHVT; CDR2 reads SQSDAQ. In nucleotides, the CDR3 is TGTGCCAGCAGCTTAGCGCGGGGGGTGGACACTGAAGCTTTCTTT. It translates to CASSLARGVDTEAFF.

V and J are TRBV10-3 and TRBJ2-7; 9 bases agree with TRBD1. V was pared by 6 bases and J by 0 bases, with 6 bases of the junction left unmatched. Germline V gene data show CDR1 as ENHRY and CDR2 as SYGVKD. The CDR3 is 15 residues long. The CDR3: CAIRDRGASSYEQYF. The DNA for the CDR3 is TGTGCCATCAGGGACAGGGGCGCTAGCTCCTACGAGCAGTACTTC.

The chain carries TRBV9 and TRBJ2-1; TRBD2 matches 7 bases. The CDR3 loop spans 15 amino acids. Germline V gene lookup returns CDR1 SGDLS and CDR2 YYNGEE. Unmatched junction bases numbered 10, after V lost 3 bases and J lost 7 bases. The CDR3 nucleotides are TGTGCCAGCAGCGAATACAGCGGGGCGAAAAATGAGCAGTTCTTC. This codes for CASSEYSGAKNEQFF.

This clonotype was counted ten times or more. The V gene is TRBV10-3, the J gene TRBJ2-7, with a possible D match to TRBD2 (5 bases). Germline V gene data show CDR1 as ENHRY and CDR2 as SYGVKD. This CDR3 comprises 13 residues. With 1 base removed from V and 3 bases from J, the gap between germline ends came to 7 bases. The CDR3 is CAISEFGGYEQYV. The CDR3, as DNA: TGTGCCATCAGTGAGTTTGGAGGCTACGAGCAGTACGTC.

This chain uses TRBV6-2 or TRBV6-3 with TRBJ1-3; maybe TRBD1 (5 bases). Per the germline V gene, CDR1 is MNHEY and CDR2 is SVGEGT. Trimming left V 0 bases short and J 0 bases short, with 12 bases between. This CDR3 is 17 amino acids long. Written as DNA, the CDR3 is TGTGCCAGCAGTTACTCGATCCCCGACAGCTCTGGAAACACCATATATTTT. It translates to CASSYSIPDSSGNTIYF.

This clonotype came up a few times. Here the CDR3 reads CASSRPGTGTGQPQHF. The CDR3 DNA is TGTGCCAGCAGTCGTCCCGGGACAGGGACTGGTCAGCCCCAGCATTTT. This sequence joins TRBV12-3 or TRBV12-4 and TRBJ1-5, with 9 bases lining up with TRBD1. The CDR3 extends over 16 amino acids. The trim removed 5 bases at V and 6 bases at J, leaving 11 bases unmatched.

The chain combines TRBV3-1 with TRBJ1-5; maybe TRBD1 (5 bases). Germline values: CDR1 LGHDT, CDR2 YNNKEL (reference sequence). The V end was cut by 2 bases, the J end by 0 bases, with 17 bases between. There are 18 residues in the CDR3. The CDR3 protein is CASSQTGAGDYSNQPQHF. CDR3 sequence (DNA): TGTGCCAGCAGCCAAACCGGGGCCGGTGACTATAGCAATCAGCCCCAGCATTTT.

This clonotype was detected ten times or more. V usage is TRBV7-9 and J usage is TRBJ2-7; D is ambiguous. The ends were cut back, 1 base at V and 2 bases at J, with 6 bases in the middle. The V gene's germline CDR1 is SEHNR and CDR2 FQNEAQ (reference sequence). The length of the CDR3 is 13 residues. The CDR3 loop reads CASSLGATYEQYV. CDR3 DNA: TGTGCCAGCAGCTTAGGGGCCACCTACGAGCAGTACGTC.

The J gene is TRBJ2-7, the V gene TRBV10-3; possible D gene TRBD1, 5 bases. V lost 9 bases and J lost 3, with 12 bases in between. Germline CDR1 is ENHRY and CDR2 is SYGVKD. CDR3 size: 12 residues. The CDR3 DNA is TGTGCCATTAGGACAAAGAACTACGAGCAGTACTTC. Residues: CAIRTKNYEQYF.

The rearrangement uses TRBV4-1 and TRBJ2-2; D is uncertain. The CDR3 runs to 12 residues. V lost 2 bases and J 7 bases, leaving 5 bases between the germline ends. Germline V gene lookup returns CDR1 MGHRA and CDR2 YSYEKL. This CDR3 reads CASSQTGGELFF. The CDR3 nucleotides are TGCGCCAGCAGCCAAACCGGCGGGGAGCTGTTTTTT.